One T cell receptor (beta chain) is described in this entry. Its antigen is not known. The germline V gene has CDR1 MNHEY and CDR2 SMNVEV (reference sequence). The CDR3 contains 13 residues. V lost 10 bases, J lost 5 bases, and 18 bases lay in between. This record belongs to a study of CD8+ T cells in alopecia areata. Study-level results: Among the 100 top clones, expanded CD8+ clones, like scalp clonality, were significantly decreased by tofacitinib. Tofacitinib did not eliminate many expanded lesional clones from scalp or blood.

Indicated treatment: oral pan-JAK inhibitor, 5-10 mg twice daily. Sequencing relied on a cDNA template that was reverse transcribed from extracted RNA. Measured with immunoSEQ multiplex PCR; TCRdb has only the in-frame clones, and not every one. The sample holds more than 100,000 clones, about 50% seen once. V gene TRBV27 combines with J gene TRBJ2-7; a possible D gene is TRBD2 (5 bases). The sequenced sample was CD4+ T cells sorted from blood, obtained at week 4, from a patient treated with tofacitinib. This receptor was obtained from a human donor with alopecia areata. CDR3 loop: CATLGDMTNEQYF. In DNA form, the CDR3 reads TGTGCCACCCTGGGAGACATGACCAACGAGCAGTACTTC.